These 7 T cell receptor beta chains came from one sample sequenced in a study of cytomegalovirus exposure and HLA in healthy donors. Using immunoSEQ multiplex PCR, the repertoire was profiled, and TCRdb retains in-frame clones only, with some absent. The sample holds 150,000 to 200,000 clones, roughly 84% seen once. Material: PBMCs. Receptors were obtained from a man aged 25-45 years in good health and CMV-seropositive.

V is TRBV21-1 and J is TRBJ2-7; the table's D call, TRBD1, was not checked against the DNA. TRBV21-1 is designated a pseudogene. The CDR3 is 14 residues long. The CDR3 sequence: CASLLPGQIYEQYF. CDR3 DNA sequence: TGTGCCAGCCTATTACCGGGACAGATATACGAGCAGTACTTC.

The chain carries TRBV6-5 and TRBJ2-5; weak D call: TRBD2 (5 bases). This CDR3 region has 15 residues. V dropped 0 bases and J dropped 3 bases, with 11 bases sitting between them. CDR1 MNHEY and CDR2 SVGAGI come from the germline V gene. The CDR3 nucleotides read TGTGCCAGCAGTTACTCGCCGGGGTCAGAAGAGACCCAGTACTTC. It codes for CASSYSPGSEETQYF.

The chain links TRBV7-9 to TRBJ1-1; D gene ambiguous. Germline V gene lookup returns CDR1 SEHNR and CDR2 FQNEAQ (reference sequence). This CDR3 spans 14 amino acids. V dropped 5 bases and J dropped 1 base, with 11 bases sitting between them. The chain's CDR3 is CASSDQTENTEAFF. The DNA of the CDR3 is TGTGCCAGCAGCGACCAAACAGAGAACACTGAAGCTTTCTTT.

In nucleotides, the CDR3 is TGTGCCAGCAGTTCTGGACAGGCCGGAGGCAACACCATATATTTT. It encodes CASSSGQAGGNTIYF. The chain combines TRBV28 with TRBJ1-3; 7 nucleotides agree with TRBD1. Germline CDR1 reads MDHEN; CDR2 reads SYDVKM. The CDR3 runs to 15 residues. V lost 4 bases and J lost 7; bases outside the gene matches: 10.

J is TRBJ2-2 and V is TRBV29-1; TRBD2 aligns across 7 bases. The CDR3 covers 15 residues. Germline CDR1 SQVTM, CDR2 ANQGSEA. After removal of 7 bases from V and 3 bases from J, the junction contained 11 bases not matched to a gene. The CDR3 sequence is CSGRVAGAHTGELFF. CDR3 DNA sequence: TGCAGCGGCCGAGTGGCGGGAGCTCACACCGGGGAGCTGTTTTTT.

The chain recombines TRBV5-1 with TRBJ2-5; maybe TRBD1 (5 bases). The CDR3 consists of 15 residues. Germline V CDR1 and CDR2: SGHRS, YFSETQ. Deletions cut 2 bases from V and 3 bases from J, with 14 bases between. CDR3 in amino acids: CASSLSGSREETQYF. CDR3 nucleotide sequence: TGCGCCAGCAGCTTATCAGGGTCTCGGGAAGAGACCCAGTACTTC.

The CDR3 sequence is CASSPPLREEKLFF. CDR3 sequence (DNA): TGTGCCAGCAGCCCGCCCTTGAGGGAGGAAAAACTGTTTTTT. The genes are TRBV28 and TRBJ1-4, with D unresolved. Between the trimmed V and J ends, which lost 6 bases and 8 bases, there was a span of 16 bases. The germline V gene encodes CDR1 MDHEN and CDR2 SYDVKM. The CDR3 is 14 residues long. The variable domain in full, completed from reference TRBV28 and TRBJ1-4, reads DVKVTQSSRYLVKRTGEKVFLECVQDMDHENMFWYRQDPGLGLRLIYFSYDVKMKEKGDIPEGYSVSREKKERFSLILESASTNQTSMYLCASSPPLREEKLFFGSGTQLSVL.